This T cell receptor (beta chain) was sequenced for a study of blood T cell repertoires in COVID-19. Study-wide background: From the United States, Italy and Spain came samples of acute and convalescent COVID-19.

Original handling: Amplified reference gene primers provided the basis for estimating nucleated cell counts. Some clones are missing from TCRdb's copy, which holds only in-frame ones; the method was immunoSEQ multiplex PCR. V, J and clone size derive from that table, while D and trimming were established from the DNA sequence. Of about 310,000 clones in the sample, about 89% were seen once. The germline CDR1 and CDR2 sequences are SGHTS and YDEGEE. The CDR3 extends over 16 amino acids. The V and J ends lost 2 bases and 2 bases, in that order; junction bases with no gene match: 3. This TCR came from a man in his sixties who had recovered from COVID-19. The sequencing sample was made of PBMCs or T cells enriched from blood (not recorded which). V and J are TRBV5-8 and TRBJ2-3; TRBD2 agrees at 12 bases. CDR3 in DNA: TGTGCCAGCAGCTTCCGACTAGCGGGAGCCACAGATACGCAGTATTTT. Translating it yields CASSFRLAGATDTQYF.